Sequencing of this T cell receptor beta chain was carried out in a study of cytomegalovirus exposure and HLA in healthy donors. V was trimmed by 7 bases and J by 2 bases, leaving 9 bases between them. The CDR3 is 13 amino acids. The germline V gene encodes CDR1 LNHDA and CDR2 SQIVND (reference sequence). The PCR used 60 Vbeta and 13 Jbeta primers. The method was immunoSEQ multiplex PCR; TCRdb's version includes in-frame clones alone and lacks a portion of them. The repertoire table contains 65,000 to 95,000 clones. Source material: PBMCs. The origin of this receptor is a man aged 25 to 40 in good health and CMV-seronegative. V gene TRBV19 combines with J gene TRBJ1-3; a weak D match, TRBD1 (6 bases). Here the CDR3 DNA reads TGTGCCAGTACCCGACAGGCTGGAAACACCATATATTTT. Translating gives CASTRQAGNTIYF. Full variable domain (missing parts from reference TRBV19 and TRBJ1-3): DGGITQSPKYLFRKEGQNVTLSCEQNLNHDAMYWYRQDPGQGLRLIYYSQIVNDFQKGDIAEGYSVSREKKESFPLTVTSAQKNPTAFYLCASTRQAGNTIYFGEGSWLTVV.